This TCR beta chain was sequenced in a study of prognosis after radiotherapy for stage I lung cancer. On the study more broadly: Tumors were squamous cell carcinoma in roughly 7 patients and adenocarcinoma in approximately twelve.

The table lists this clonotype with many counts. Its specificity is unknown. With two-round multiplex PCR, TCR beta CDR3 sequences were amplified from genomic DNA. Initially, in first-round PCR, primers specific to each TRBV and TRBJ gene were used. TCRdb used MiXCR to reprocess the multiplex PCR reads, holding one entry per CDR3 protein. The data show some 24,000 distinct CDR3 sequences, roughly 40% seen once. Study-wide results and limits: Patients who went on to get distant metastases had lower Shannon entropy after stereotactic body radiation therapy.

Germline values: CDR1 SGHNT, CDR2 YYREEE (reference sequence). V lost 4 bases and J lost 7; bases outside the gene matches: 12. This CDR3 spans 16 amino acids. This rearrangement joins TRBV5-4 to TRBJ2-1, with 9 positions matching TRBD2. The clonotype originates from a donor at least 50 years old with non-small cell lung cancer. This specimen consisted of PBMCs, obtained before or after stereotactic body radiation therapy (not recorded which). CDR3 residues: CASSISGSITGNEQFF. CDR3 sequence (DNA): TGTGCCAGCAGCATTAGCGGGAGTATCACAGGAAATGAGCAGTTCTTC.